These T cell receptor beta chains were read from a single sample in a study of shared clonotypes between healthy human individuals. Sequencing was performed with immunoSEQ multiplex PCR; in TCRdb, only in-frame clones are kept and a portion is missing. This repertoire shows around 2.5 million clones, roughly 93% found once; its top ten account for more than 0.35%. The sequencing input was naive CD4+ T cells from PBMCs. These receptor sequences come from a man between 18 and 29 years old in good health. Some clones in this sample may be carry-over from other donors' samples. The CDR3 runs from the conserved cysteine through the conserved F or W. D genes are given only for firm matches. For some rows the clone size is stated as once, few or many, or as a class when expanded; others skip it.

V gene,J gene,D gene,clone size,CDR3 protein,CDR3 DNA
TRBV19,TRBJ2-2,TRBD2,NA,CATQRENTGELFF,TGTGCCACTCAGCGGGAGAACACCGGGGAGCTGTTTTTT
TRBV15,TRBJ2-1,NA,NA,CATSRDSYQKDNEQFF,TGTGCCACCAGCAGAGATTCGTACCAAAAAGACAATGAGCAGTTCTTC
TRBV5-1,TRBJ2-3,TRBD2,NA,CASSFTGTSADTQYF,TGCGCCAGCAGCTTTACCGGGACTAGCGCTGATACGCAGTATTTT
TRBV28,TRBJ2-1,NA,NA,CASSPPGNEQFF,TGTGCCAGCAGTCCCCCGGGGAATGAGCAGTTCTTC
TRBV29-1,TRBJ1-5,NA,NA,CSVVGGSGNQPQHF,TGCAGCGTTGTAGGGGGATCGGGCAATCAGCCCCAGCATTTT
TRBV28,TRBJ2-1,TRBD2,NA,CASSFPPPSGLPFKVNEQFF,TGTGCCAGCAGTTTCCCCCCCCCTAGCGGACTTCCTTTTAAGGTCAATGAGCAGTTCTTC
TRBV6-5,TRBJ2-7,NA,NA,CASRGTKYEQYF,TGTGCCAGCAGGGGGACGAAGTACGAGCAGTACTTC
TRBV7-9,TRBJ2-2,NA,NA,CASRPHRTYTGELFF,TGTGCCAGCAGACCCCACAGGACCTACACCGGGGAGCTGTTTTTT
TRBV6-1,TRBJ2-7,NA,NA,CASRGIAGEQYF,TGTGCCAGCAGGGGGATCGCGGGCGAGCAGTACTTC
TRBV14,TRBJ1-2,NA,NA,CASSLGRIYGYTF,TGTGCCAGCAGCCTGGGGCGGATTTATGGCTACACCTTC
TRBV7-9,TRBJ2-1,NA,NA,CASRPPGRNEQFF,TGTGCCAGCAGACCCCCTGGACGAAATGAGCAGTTCTTC
TRBV28,TRBJ2-1,TRBD2,NA,CASSPRSGRASVEFF,TGTGCCAGCAGTCCCCGAAGCGGGAGGGCCTCCGTGGAGTTCTTC
TRBV4-1,TRBJ2-3,NA,NA,CASSQGGYTRTDTQYF,TGCGCCAGCAGCCAAGGGGGGTACACCCGCACAGATACGCAGTATTTT
TRBV6-6,TRBJ1-2,NA,few,CASSRLVRGYGYTF,TGTGCCAGCAGCCGACTCGTTAGGGGGTATGGCTACACCTTC
TRBV7-2,TRBJ1-5,NA,NA,CASSLVGPVGNQPQHF,TGTGCCAGCAGCTTAGTAGGGCCAGTGGGCAATCAGCCCCAGCATTTT
TRBV7-2,TRBJ2-1,NA,NA,CASSRSWGSYNEQFF,TGTGCCAGCAGTCGGAGTTGGGGCTCCTACAATGAGCAGTTCTTC
TRBV5-6,TRBJ2-1,TRBD1,NA,CASSHDRDRVDNEQFF,TGTGCCAGCAGCCACGACCGGGACAGGGTGGACAATGAGCAGTTCTTC
TRBV2,TRBJ2-3,NA,NA,CASSLEGSDTQYF,TGTGCCAGCAGCCTAGAGGGGTCAGATACGCAGTATTTT
TRBV29-1,TRBJ1-2,NA,NA,CSVEDGNYGYTF,TGCAGCGTTGAGGACGGCAACTATGGCTACACCTTC
TRBV7-8,TRBJ2-2,NA,once,CASDLHAGELFF,TGTGCCAGCGACCTACACGCCGGGGAGCTGTTTTTT